One sample yielded the 27 T cell receptor beta chains listed below, sequenced in a study of T cell repertoires in cytomegalovirus infection. TCRdb passed the reads through MiXCR, listing each CDR3 protein once. The data hold approximately 180,000 distinct CDR3 sequences, with roughly 17% observed a single time. Sequencing used CD8+ T cells from PBMCs. The source is a human donor in good health (CMV status not recorded). Some clones in this sample may be carry-over from other donors' samples.

The chain combines TRBV20-1 with TRBJ2-5, with D perhaps given as TRBD1 or TRBD2 (5 bases each). The CDR3 contains 11 residues. Germline V gene lookup returns CDR1 DFQATT and CDR2 SNEGSKA (reference sequence). The V and J ends lost 5 bases and 4 bases respectively, with 8 bases between them. The CDR3 reads CSAGDGETQYF. The DNA of the CDR3 is TGCAGTGCTGGGGACGGAGAGACCCAGTACTTC.

A remark on this clonotype: Its ends do not fully match the called genes, so a read error is possible. The gene calls are TRBV7-2 and TRBJ1-4; D gene ambiguous. The CDR3 consists of 17 residues. The V gene's germline CDR1 is SGHTA and CDR2 FQGNSA. The CDR3, as DNA: TGTGTCAGCAGCTTAGGGTCGGGATTTGCAACTAATGAAAAACTGTTTTTT. Protein product: CVSSLGSGFATNEKLFF.

A few counts support this clonotype. The chain joins TRBV30 to TRBJ2-7, with a tentative D call TRBD1 (6 bases). There are 13 residues in the CDR3. V was shortened by 7 bases and J by 3 bases, with 16 bases between the two germline ends. Germline V gene sequence: CDR1 GTSNPN, CDR2 SVGIG (reference sequence). CDR3 in DNA: TGTGCCTCCCGTAGGACAGTCAACTACGAGCAGTACTTC. Its protein is CASRRTVNYEQYF. Full variable domain (outside the CDR3, taken from reference TRBV30 and TRBJ2-7): SQTIHQWPATLVQPVGSPLSLECTVEGTSNPNLYWYRQAAGRGLQLLFYSVGIGQISSEVPQNLSASRPQDRQFILSSKKLLLSDSGFYLCASRRTVNYEQYFGPGTRLTVT.

This clonotype was seen more than once but under ten times. This chain links TRBV4-3 with TRBJ2-2, with 8 bases lining up with TRBD1. There are 17 residues in the CDR3. Germline CDR1 reads LGHNA; CDR2 reads YSLEER. V shed 0 bases and J 5 bases; nucleotides not matched to a gene: 8. The DNA for the CDR3 is TGCGCCAGCAGCCAAGAGATTTGGACAGGGAGGACCGGGGAGCTGTTTTTT. Its protein product is CASSQEIWTGRTGELFF.

The V and J genes are TRBV11-2 and TRBJ1-5; D remains unclear. This CDR3 region has 16 residues. Germline V gene sequence: CDR1 SGHAT, CDR2 FQNNGV. The ends were cut back, 2 bases at V and 4 bases at J, with 15 bases in the middle. The CDR3 loop reads CASSLNLILLNQPQHF. The CDR3 coding sequence is TGTGCCAGCAGCTTAAATCTCATATTACTTAATCAGCCCCAGCATTTT.

The rearrangement joins TRBV7-9 to TRBJ2-4; TRBD1 is a possible D gene (6 bases). CDR1 and CDR2 (germline): SEHNR, FQNEAQ (reference sequence). The CDR3 sequence is 14 residues long. Trimming cost V 4 bases and J 1 base, with 8 bases left between them. The CDR3 bases are TGTGCCAGCAGCTGGGACACGGCCAAAAACATTCAGTACTTC. The encoded protein is CASSWDTAKNIQYF.

This clonotype was counted ten times or more. V is TRBV12-3 or TRBV12-4 and J is TRBJ1-1; TRBD1 aligns across 7 bases. V trimming: 1 base; J trimming: 5 bases; junction bases outside the gene matches: 4. The CDR3 loop spans 14 amino acids. CDR3 coding DNA: TGTGCCAGCAGTTTAGTCCAGGGGGTTACTGAAGCTTTCTTT. The encoded protein is CASSLVQGVTEAFF.

The rearrangement joins TRBV7-9 to TRBJ1-1; 7 bases align to TRBD1. Germline-derived CDR1 and CDR2 are SEHNR and FQNEAQ (reference sequence). Unmatched junction bases numbered 2, after V lost 0 bases and J lost 1 base. This CDR3 has 15 residues. CDR3 sequence: CASSLATGENTEAFF. CDR3 nucleotide sequence: TGTGCCAGCAGCTTAGCCACAGGGGAGAACACTGAAGCTTTCTTT. Variable domain in full (rest from reference TRBV7-9 and TRBJ1-1): DTGVSQNPRHKITKRGQNVTFRCDPISEHNRLYWYRQTLGQGPEFLTYFQNEAQLEKSRLLSDRFSAERPKGSFSTLEIQRTEQGDSAMYLCASSLATGENTEAFFGQGTRLTVV.

The chain has TRBV12-3 or TRBV12-4 and TRBJ2-2, with D perhaps matching TRBD1 (6 bases). Trimming removed 8 bases at V and 4 bases at J, with 8 bases between. CDR3 length equals 12 residues. The CDR3 nucleotides are TGTGCCAGCGTACAGGGCACCGGGGAGCTGTTTTTT. It encodes CASVQGTGELFF.

The J gene is TRBJ2-2, the V gene TRBV7-8, with D uncertain. V was clipped by 5 bases and J by 0 bases, with 10 bases between them. CDR3 length: 15 amino acids. Germline V CDR1 and CDR2: SGHVS, FQNEAQ. The CDR3: CASSKEAANTGELFF. The CDR3 bases are TGTGCCAGCAGCAAAGAGGCAGCGAACACCGGGGAGCTGTTTTTT.

This clonotype was observed a handful of times. V and J are TRBV12-5 and TRBJ2-3; 8 bases fit TRBD2. Germline assignment: CDR1 LGHNT and CDR2 FRNRAP. V lost 0 bases to trimming and J lost 1 base; unmatched junction nucleotides: 0. There are 15 residues in the CDR3. CDR3 residues: CASGLVAGGTDTQYF. The CDR3 bases are TGTGCTAGTGGTTTGGTAGCGGGGGGCACAGATACGCAGTATTTT.

This clonotype has just a few counts. The chain carries TRBV12-3 or TRBV12-4 and TRBJ1-1; 7 bases line up with TRBD1. CDR3 length: 14 residues. V shed 3 bases, J shed 5 bases, and the junction held 6 bases outside the gene matches. The CDR3 nucleotides are TGTGCCAGCAGTTTTTTCGCCAGGGGGACTGAAGCTTTCTTT. This codes for CASSFFARGTEAFF.

This chain joins TRBV15 and TRBJ2-1; the match to TRBD2 covers 12 bases. In germline, CDR1 is LNHNV, CDR2 YYDKDF (reference sequence). V lost 2 bases to trimming and J lost 8 bases; unmatched junction nucleotides: 7. This CDR3 has 16 amino acids. This chain's CDR3 is CATSRKGLAGLDEQFF. For the CDR3, the DNA is TGTGCCACCAGCAGAAAAGGACTAGCGGGGCTGGATGAGCAGTTCTTC.

This clonotype appeared a few times. The genes are TRBV27 and TRBJ1-2; D gene uncertain. The V gene lost 2 bases and the J gene lost 4 bases, with 8 bases spanning the gap. The CDR3 is 13 residues long. CDR1 and CDR2 from the germline V gene are MNHEY and SMNVEV (reference sequence). The CDR3 reads CASSLAGPYGYTF. DNA of the CDR3: TGTGCCAGCAGTTTAGCGGGCCCCTATGGCTACACCTTC.

The V gene is TRBV28, the J gene TRBJ1-5; D perhaps matches TRBD1 (6 bases). Trimming took off 6 bases at V and 5 bases at J, with 11 bases between the two ends. The germline V gene has CDR1 MDHEN and CDR2 SYDVKM. The CDR3 totals 13 residues. CDR3 DNA: TGTGCCAGCAGCCTGCAGGGGTATCAGCCCCAGCATTTT. This encodes CASSLQGYQPQHF.

This clonotype has only a few counts. The V call is TRBV4-1, the J call TRBJ2-3; 15 positions agree with TRBD2. Unmatched junction bases numbered 19, after V lost 2 bases and J lost 4 bases. Per germline, CDR1 MGHRA and CDR2 YSYEKL. The CDR3 has 22 amino acids. In DNA form, the CDR3 reads TGCGCCAGCAGCCAACGACCGGGACCACTCGGACTAGCGGGGGGGCCGGCAGATACGCAGTATTTT. Translation: CASSQRPGPLGLAGGPADTQYF.

V gene TRBV29-1 combines with J gene TRBJ1-1; D uncertain. Per germline, CDR1 SQVTM and CDR2 ANQGSEA. This CDR3 has 11 residues. V was cut by 5 bases and J by 2 bases, with 6 bases left in between. The CDR3, as DNA: TGCAGCGTTCGGGATAACACTGAAGCTTTCTTT. Encoded protein: CSVRDNTEAFF.

The chain carries TRBV9 and TRBJ1-6, with no clear D. V shed 0 bases and J shed 7 bases, with 11 bases lying between them. CDR1 is SGDLS, CDR2 YYNGEE, per germline. This CDR3 has 15 amino acids. CDR3 DNA: TGTGCCAGCAGCGTAGTAGGGAACCCCAATTCACCCCTCCACTTT. Translated: CASSVVGNPNSPLHF.

This clonotype came up many times. The chain uses TRBV7-8 and TRBJ2-7, with a tentative D call TRBD1 (5 bases). Germline CDR1 reads SGHVS; CDR2 reads FQNEAQ. The CDR3 loop spans 16 amino acids. The germline V and J ends were trimmed by 1 base and 0 bases, with 13 bases remaining between them. CDR3 region: CASSLGPGYSSYEQYF. CDR3 nucleotides: TGTGCCAGCAGCTTAGGACCAGGGTATAGCTCCTACGAGCAGTACTTC.

This chain links TRBV28 with TRBJ1-6, with 9 bases aligning to TRBD1. Trimming took 2 bases from V and 6 from J; bases not matched to a gene: 5. The CDR3 runs to 16 residues. The germline CDR1 and CDR2 sequences are MDHEN and SYDVKM. CDR3: CASSLEGTGLNSPLHF. The CDR3 nucleotides are TGTGCCAGCAGTTTAGAGGGGACAGGGCTTAATTCACCCCTCCACTTT.

The J gene is TRBJ2-6, the V gene TRBV12-3 or TRBV12-4; D is possibly TRBD1 (7 bases). V was trimmed by 6 bases and J by 0 bases, leaving 18 bases between them. The length of the CDR3 is 18 residues. In DNA, the CDR3 is TGTGCCAGCAGACCTGGACAGGCGGGAAGCTCTGGGGCCAACGTCCTGACTTTC. This gives the protein CASRPGQAGSSGANVLTF.

This clonotype was seen once. The V call is TRBV7-9, the J call TRBJ1-6; 8 bases fit TRBD1. The V gene's germline CDR1 is SEHNR and CDR2 FQNEAQ (reference sequence). With 5 bases clipped from V and 7 bases from J, the junction kept 13 bases outside the gene matches. The CDR3 has 17 amino acids. The CDR3 loop is CASSGRSGQVLNSPLHF. DNA for the CDR3: TGTGCCAGCAGCGGTCGATCGGGACAGGTGTTGAATTCACCCCTCCACTTT. The full variable domain, its missing parts supplied by reference TRBV7-9 and TRBJ1-6, is DTGVSQNPRHKITKRGQNVTFRCDPISEHNRLYWYRQTLGQGPEFLTYFQNEAQLEKSRLLSDRFSAERPKGSFSTLEIQRTEQGDSAMYLCASSGRSGQVLNSPLHFGNGTRLTVT.

The genes are TRBV7-2 and TRBJ1-5, with D perhaps matching TRBD1 (6 bases). Trimming pared 1 base from V and 3 bases from J, leaving 22 bases between. Looked up from germline, CDR1 is SGHTA and CDR2 is FQGNSA. This CDR3 has 19 residues. The CDR3 loop reads CTSSLGGRQGRAFNQPQHF. Here the CDR3 DNA reads TGTACCAGCAGCTTAGGGGGGCGGCAGGGGAGGGCCTTCAATCAGCCCCAGCATTTT. The whole variable domain, remainder taken from reference TRBV7-2 and TRBJ1-5, is GAGVSQSPSNKVTEKGKDVELRCDPISGHTALYWYRQSLGQGLEFLIYFQGNSAPDKSGLPSDRFSAERTGGSVSTLTIQRTQQEDSAVYLCTSSLGGRQGRAFNQPQHFGDGTRLSIL.

The V gene is TRBV10-3, the J gene TRBJ1-3, with 7 bases that match TRBD1. CDR1 is ENHRY and CDR2 is SYGVKD in the germline V gene. Unmatched junction bases numbered 11, after V lost 4 bases and J lost 2 bases. The CDR3 loop spans 17 amino acids. CDR3 bases: TGTGCCATCAGTGTTATTGAGGGGGCGAAACCTGGAAACACCATATATTTT. It translates to CAISVIEGAKPGNTIYF.

The sample holds one count of this clonotype. CDR3 sequence reads: CASSSDRRRGTDTQYF. Written as DNA, the CDR3 is TGTGCCAGCAGTTCCGATAGGCGGCGGGGCACAGATACGCAGTATTTT. The V call is TRBV25-1, the J call TRBJ2-3; a possible D gene is TRBD2 (5 bases). The length of the CDR3 is 16 residues. CDR1 and CDR2 from the germline V gene are MGHDK and SYGVNS. V was shortened by 5 bases and J by 1 base, with 16 bases between the two germline ends.

This clonotype was observed a handful of times. The chain combines TRBV4-1 with TRBJ1-1; D may be TRBD1 (6 bases). Trimming took off 0 bases at V and 5 bases at J, with 13 bases between the two ends. The CDR3 loop spans 15 amino acids. The germline gives CDR1 MGHRA, CDR2 YSYEKL. The CDR3 nucleotides read TGCGCCAGCAGCCAAGATATAGGGGGGTTGACTGAAGCTTTCTTT. It specifies CASSQDIGGLTEAFF.

This sequence joins TRBV27 and TRBJ1-4, with no clear D. The V gene's germline CDR1 is MNHEY and CDR2 SMNVEV (reference sequence). This CDR3 has 15 amino acids. V lost 7 bases, J lost 3 bases, and 15 bases lay in between. CDR3 residues: CASTGKLVANEKLFF. The DNA of the CDR3 is TGTGCCAGCACCGGGAAACTCGTGGCTAATGAAAAACTGTTTTTT. Full variable domain (rest looked up from reference TRBV27 and TRBJ1-4): EAQVTQNPRYLITVTGKKLTVTCSQNMNHEYMSWYRQDPGLGLRQIYYSMNVEVTDKGDVPEGYKVSRKEKRNFPLILESPSPNQTSLYFCASTGKLVANEKLFFGSGTQLSVL.